This passage covers 30 T cell receptor beta chains from one sample sequenced in a study of shared clonotypes between healthy human individuals. Naivety among CD8 cells was defined by CD45RO negativity and positive CCR7 selection, thereby excluding terminally differentiated effector memory CD45RA+ cells. The repertoire was sequenced with immunoSEQ multiplex PCR; TCRdb's copy has only in-frame clones and lacks some. The data hold roughly 2.1 million clones, with approximately 94% observed a single time. The sample consisted of naive CD8+ T cells from PBMCs. These receptors all come from a man in his late teens or twenties in good health. Some clones in this sample may be carry-over from other donors' samples.

CDR3 in DNA: TGTGCCAGCAGTGGCAGCGGGAGGGGTTTTTCTGGTGAGCAGTTCTTC. This codes for CASSGSGRGFSGEQFF. This chain connects TRBV28 to TRBJ2-1; 10 bases fit TRBD2. The junction had 13 bases not matched to a gene; V was cut back by 5 bases and J by 9 bases. The CDR3 has 16 amino acids. Looked up from germline, CDR1 is MDHEN and CDR2 is SYDVKM.

The J gene is TRBJ2-7, the V gene TRBV27; possible D gene TRBD2, 6 bases. The CDR3 runs 16 residues. Trimming shortened V by 1 base and J by 3 bases, and 16 bases separated the two germline ends. Germline-derived CDR1 and CDR2 are MNHEY and SMNVEV (reference sequence). For the CDR3, the DNA is TGTGCCAGCAGTTTATTGGTGGGAGGAACCCTCTACGAGCAGTACTTC. This gives the protein CASSLLVGGTLYEQYF.

This chain uses TRBV30 with TRBJ2-7; perhaps D is TRBD1 or TRBD2 (5 bases each). V lost 2 bases and J lost 1, with 12 bases in between. Germline CDR1 reads GTSNPN; CDR2 reads SVGIG (reference sequence). The CDR3 is 14 residues long. CDR3 in amino acids: CAWSQGTPSYEQYF. The CDR3, as DNA: TGTGCCTGGAGTCAAGGGACCCCTTCCTACGAGCAGTACTTC.

V usage is TRBV10-3 and J usage is TRBJ2-7; D may correspond to TRBD1 or TRBD2 (6 bases each). Trimming pared 5 bases from V and 3 bases from J, leaving 29 bases between. The CDR3 runs to 19 residues. CDR1 and CDR2 (germline): ENHRY, SYGVKD. CDR3 region: CAISLLRDMGPSASYEQYF. Written as DNA, the CDR3 is TGTGCCATCAGTCTTCTCAGGGACATGGGACCTAGCGCGAGCTACGAGCAGTACTTC.

In regard to this clone: The same CDR3 is also encoded by other DNA sequences in this sample. The chain recombines TRBV7-9 with TRBJ1-5; perhaps TRBD1 as D (6 bases). Deletions cut 1 base from V and 3 bases from J, with 7 bases between. This CDR3 region has 14 residues. Germline-derived CDR1 and CDR2 are SEHNR and FQNEAQ (reference sequence). CDR3 bases: TGTGCCAGCAGCTTAGACAGGGACAATCAGCCCCAGCATTTT. It encodes CASSLDRDNQPQHF.

The chain uses TRBV7-9 and TRBJ1-1, with D possibly TRBD1 on 5 matching bases. The V end was cut by 5 bases, the J end by 3 bases, with 16 bases between. The CDR3 totals 15 residues. Germline V gene lookup returns CDR1 SEHNR and CDR2 FQNEAQ (reference sequence). The CDR3 DNA reads TGTGCCAGCAGCGCCCAGGGAGGTGGGTACACTGAAGCTTTCTTT. This sequence encodes CASSAQGGGYTEAFF. Complete variable domain (other parts from reference TRBV7-9 and TRBJ1-1): DTGVSQNPRHKITKRGQNVTFRCDPISEHNRLYWYRQTLGQGPEFLTYFQNEAQLEKSRLLSDRFSAERPKGSFSTLEIQRTEQGDSAMYLCASSAQGGGYTEAFFGQGTRLTVV.

The chain has TRBV21-1 and TRBJ2-7; whether TRBD2, the table's D call, matches the DNA was not checked. TRBV21-1 is noted as a pseudogene. There are 12 residues in the CDR3. The CDR3 is CASRALAYEQYF. DNA for the CDR3: TGTGCCAGCCGTGCTCTAGCCTACGAGCAGTACTTC.

V usage is TRBV29-1 and J usage is TRBJ2-7; D may be TRBD1 or TRBD2 (5 bases each). CDR3 length: 15 amino acids. From germline, CDR1 is SQVTM and CDR2 ANQGSEA. Trimming shortened V by 4 bases and J by 0 bases, and 16 bases separated the two germline ends. As DNA, the CDR3 is TGCAGCGTTGTAGGTGGGGACGCGAGCTCCTACGAGCAGTACTTC. Encoded protein: CSVVGGDASSYEQYF.

The J gene is TRBJ1-1, the V gene TRBV5-6; D remains ambiguous. V was pared by 6 bases and J by 5 bases, with 17 bases between. Germline CDR1 and CDR2: SGHDT and YYEEEE. The CDR3 extends over 14 amino acids. CDR3: CASTTVGSWTEAFF. CDR3 DNA: TGTGCCAGCACGACCGTGGGGTCGTGGACTGAAGCTTTCTTT.

V and J are TRBV9 and TRBJ2-7; 8 nucleotides align to TRBD2. V lost 3 bases to trimming and J lost 0 bases; unmatched junction nucleotides: 5. CDR3 length: 15 amino acids. CDR1 and CDR2 (germline): SGDLS, YYNGEE. CDR3 region: CASSAGSGTSYEQYF. The CDR3 coding sequence is TGTGCCAGCAGCGCGGGTAGCGGGACCTCCTACGAGCAGTACTTC.

The rearrangement joins TRBV21-1 to TRBJ1-5. TRBV21-1 is reported as a pseudogene. The CDR3 contains 15 residues. The CDR3 DNA reads TGTGCCAGCAGCAAAGGATGGGACGGACACTGGCCCCAGCATTTT. Amino acids: CASSKGWDGHWPQHF.

A few counts support this clone. The chain has TRBV10-2 and TRBJ1-1; D is possibly TRBD1 (5 bases). Germline V gives CDR1 WSHSY, CDR2 SAAADI. The length of the CDR3 is 13 residues. Trimming removed 3 bases from V and 6 bases from J, with 11 bases in between. Written as DNA, the CDR3 is TGCGCCAGCAGTGACCCCGGGACGTCTGAAGCTTTCTTT. It yields the protein CASSDPGTSEAFF.

With regard to this clone: The sample holds other DNA sequences that translate to the same CDR3. V and J are TRBV27 and TRBJ2-7; 10 positions match TRBD1. Germline trimming cut 1 base from V and 2 bases from J; bases unmatched to any gene: 5. The CDR3 loop spans 16 amino acids. Germline V CDR1 and CDR2: MNHEY, SMNVEV (reference sequence). As DNA, the CDR3 is TGTGCCAGCAGTTTATTGACCGGACAGGGGGCCTACGAGCAGTACTTC. As protein: CASSLLTGQGAYEQYF.

CDR3 protein: CASRTGGEGTGELFF. For the CDR3, the DNA is TGTGCCAGTCGGACAGGGGGCGAGGGGACCGGGGAGCTGTTTTTT. The chain has TRBV19 and TRBJ2-2; 11 bases agree with TRBD1. The CDR3 contains 15 residues. V lost 8 bases, J lost 5 bases, and 7 bases stayed unmatched. CDR1 LNHDA and CDR2 SQIVND come from the germline V gene (reference sequence).

A remark on this clone: Other DNA variants within this sample encode the same CDR3. The chain employs TRBV5-6 and TRBJ2-7, with D possibly being TRBD1 (5 bases). Germline V gene data show CDR1 as SGHDT and CDR2 as YYEEEE. The CDR3 totals 14 residues. The V end lost 2 bases, the J end lost 6 bases, and 15 bases lay between the germline ends. This chain's CDR3 is CASSLGASSREQYF. The DNA of the CDR3 is TGTGCCAGCAGCTTAGGGGCTAGTTCCCGCGAGCAGTACTTC.

The J gene is TRBJ2-1, the V gene TRBV29-1, with a possible D match to TRBD2 (7 bases). V shed 7 bases and J shed 6 bases, with 19 bases lying between them. This CDR3 is 14 amino acids long. The germline CDR1 and CDR2 sequences are SQVTM and ANQGSEA. The CDR3 is CSAPVGGRFNEQFF. The CDR3 nucleotides are TGCAGCGCCCCTGTGGGGGGGCGCTTCAATGAGCAGTTCTTC.

J is TRBJ1-3 and V is TRBV7-6; D remains ambiguous. CDR3 length: 15 amino acids. Germline V gene data show CDR1 as SGHVS and CDR2 as FNYEAQ. V dropped 1 base and J dropped 0 bases, with 7 bases sitting between them. CDR3 in DNA: TGTGCCAGCAGCTTAGGACGGAGCTCTGGAAACACCATATATTTT. This gives the protein CASSLGRSSGNTIYF.

This clone showed up just once. This chain links TRBV29-1 with TRBJ1-2; the D gene is possibly TRBD1 (5 bases). Germline assignment: CDR1 SQVTM and CDR2 ANQGSEA. This CDR3 is 12 amino acids long. V was shortened by 4 bases and J by 8 bases, with 14 bases between the two germline ends. The CDR3 bases are TGCAGCGTTGTGGAGAGGGACGGAGGCTACACCTTC. It specifies CSVVERDGGYTF.

The chain links TRBV7-9 to TRBJ2-7, with 9 bases lining up with TRBD2. The germline CDR1 and CDR2 sequences are SEHNR and FQNEAQ (reference sequence). V dropped 5 bases and J dropped 6; count of bases not matched to a gene: 23. There are 19 residues in the CDR3. CDR3 sequence: CASSPAGGVTRPGECEQYF. DNA of the CDR3: TGTGCCAGCAGCCCAGCGGGAGGAGTCACAAGGCCTGGGGAGTGCGAGCAGTACTTC.

The chain couples TRBV4-3 to TRBJ1-1, with a possible D match to TRBD1 (5 bases). Looked up from germline, CDR1 is LGHNA and CDR2 is YSLEER. The CDR3 consists of 14 residues. The V end was cut by 0 bases, the J end by 8 bases, with 13 bases between. As DNA, the CDR3 is TGCGCCAGCAGCCAAGAAGGCGGAGGGGCAGAAGCTTTCTTT. Translation: CASSQEGGGAEAFF.

The CDR3, as DNA: TGCGCCAGCAGCTTGACCGGGACCCCTTATAATGAGCAGTTCTTC. It translates to CASSLTGTPYNEQFF. The V and J genes are TRBV5-1 and TRBJ2-1; D is perhaps TRBD1 or TRBD2 (5 bases each). Germline assignment: CDR1 SGHRS and CDR2 YFSETQ. There are 15 residues in the CDR3. Trimming cost V 1 base and J 7 bases, with 15 bases left between them.

Note on this clone: Additional DNA sequences in this sample encode the identical CDR3. The CDR3 protein is CASSYSHEQYF. The CDR3 DNA reads as TGTGCCAGCAGTTACTCGCACGAGCAGTACTTC. The chain uses TRBV6-6 and TRBJ2-7; D unresolved. This CDR3 is built from 11 residues. The germline CDR1 and CDR2 sequences are MNHNY and SVGAGI (reference sequence). Trimming took off 0 bases at V and 5 bases at J, with 2 bases between the two ends.

The J gene is TRBJ2-2, the V gene TRBV28, with TRBD2 matching 9 bases. Germline V gene lookup returns CDR1 MDHEN and CDR2 SYDVKM. V trimming: 2 bases; J trimming: 3 bases; junction bases outside the gene matches: 1. The CDR3 has 15 amino acids. The CDR3 region has the DNA TGTGCCAGCAGTTTAGGCGGGAGGGACACCGGGGAGCTGTTTTTT. This sequence encodes CASSLGGRDTGELFF.

Only a few counts were recorded for this clone. The chain uses TRBV6-1 and TRBJ1-1; D possibly corresponds to TRBD1 (5 bases). The CDR3 consists of 11 residues. Per germline, CDR1 MNHNS and CDR2 SASEGT. Trimming removed 9 bases at V and 5 bases at J, with 10 bases between. The CDR3 bases are TGTGCCAGTCGAGGGGAGACTGAAGCTTTCTTT. Its translation is CASRGETEAFF.

The chain uses TRBV30 and TRBJ2-7; 7 nucleotides align to TRBD1. The CDR3 length is 14 residues. Germline CDR1 and CDR2: GTSNPN and SVGIG (reference sequence). V was clipped by 3 bases and J by 0 bases; unmatched bases: 5. CDR3 sequence (DNA): TGTGCCTGGAGGACCAGGGGGACCTCCTACGAGCAGTACTTC. Its protein is CAWRTRGTSYEQYF. The whole variable domain, remainder taken from reference TRBV30 and TRBJ2-7, is SQTIHQWPATLVQPVGSPLSLECTVEGTSNPNLYWYRQAAGRGLQLLFYSVGIGQISSEVPQNLSASRPQDRQFILSSKKLLLSDSGFYLCAWRTRGTSYEQYFGPGTRLTVT.

The rearrangement uses TRBV19 and TRBJ1-2; no reliable D call. The CDR3 totals 19 residues. With 5 bases removed from V and 0 bases from J, the gap between germline ends came to 25 bases. The V gene's germline CDR1 is LNHDA and CDR2 SQIVND (reference sequence). The CDR3 is CASSSRHGVTYNPNYGYTF. CDR3 in DNA: TGTGCCAGTAGTTCGCGTCACGGAGTCACCTACAACCCTAACTATGGCTACACCTTC.

This clone has just one count. The chain recombines TRBV28 with TRBJ2-1; 7 bases agree with TRBD2. CDR1 and CDR2 from the germline V gene are MDHEN and SYDVKM. CDR3 length equals 16 residues. V gave up 2 bases and J gave up 4 bases; unmatched junction bases: 8. The CDR3 is CASSLRSGGSYNEQFF. Here the CDR3 DNA reads TGTGCCAGCAGTTTACGATCGGGAGGCTCGTACAATGAGCAGTTCTTC. Full variable domain (outside the CDR3, taken from reference TRBV28 and TRBJ2-1): DVKVTQSSRYLVKRTGEKVFLECVQDMDHENMFWYRQDPGLGLRLIYFSYDVKMKEKGDIPEGYSVSREKKERFSLILESASTNQTSMYLCASSLRSGGSYNEQFFGPGTRLTVL.

The chain joins TRBV14 to TRBJ2-5; D assignment may be TRBD1 or TRBD2 (5 bases each). This CDR3 contains 13 residues. Trimming took 2 bases from V and 11 from J, leaving 15 bases between them. Germline loops: CDR1 SGHDN, CDR2 FVKESK. CDR3 coding DNA: TGTGCCAGCAGCCAACTCCTGTTGGGGGAGCAGTACTTC. Amino acid sequence: CASSQLLLGEQYF.

This chain connects TRBV7-8 to TRBJ2-3; 13 positions match TRBD2. The CDR3 covers 16 residues. CDR1 is SGHVS, CDR2 FQNEAQ, per germline. Losses at the gene ends were 7 bases for V and 4 bases for J; bases not matched to a gene: 8. As DNA, the CDR3 is TGTGCCAGCAAGAAACAGGGACTAGCGGGGTCAGATACGCAGTATTTT. Its protein product is CASKKQGLAGSDTQYF.

The V gene is TRBV30, the J gene TRBJ2-7; the match to TRBD1 covers 8 bases. With V trimmed by 6 bases and J by 1 base, 8 bases remained unmatched. The CDR3 consists of 14 residues. CDR1 is GTSNPN, CDR2 SVGIG, per germline (reference sequence). CDR3 bases: TGTGCCTGTCTCCGGGACAGGAGATCCTACGAGCAGTACTTC. Its protein product is CACLRDRRSYEQYF.